The present T cell receptor (beta chain) was sequenced within a study of blood T cells in healthy people across ages. Primed by a sample-barcoded 5' primer and a J-beta primer mix, a second PCR proceeded for about 7 to 11 cycles. CDR3-containing paired-end reads numbered at least 3 million in each sample. TCRdb fed the 5' RACE reads into MiXCR, producing one record per CDR3 protein. The table shows 450,000 to 600,000 distinct CDR3 sequences, with about 25% occurring only once. The CDR3 runs to 14 residues. The ends were cut back, 2 bases at V and 4 bases at J, with 11 bases in the middle. The germline V gene has CDR1 MNHEY and CDR2 SVGAGI. This same sample was also part of a study on T cells of mothers and their children.

This TCR came from a boy aged 2 to 10 in good health. Sequencing input: blood. This sequence joins TRBV6-5 and TRBJ2-5, with a possible D match to TRBD2 (6 bases). The CDR3: CASSYSVSGETQYF. In nucleotides, the CDR3 is TGTGCCAGCAGTTACAGCGTTAGCGGAGAGACCCAGTACTTC.